This TCR beta chain stems from a study of control samples from healthy donors and cancer patients. Trimming pared 6 bases from V and 0 bases from J, leaving 15 bases between. This CDR3 has 16 residues. CDR1 and CDR2 (germline): SNHLY, FYNNEI. Generated by immunoSEQ multiplex PCR, the TCRdb table keeps only in-frame clones and is missing some. The sample lists around 84,000 clones; roughly 89% were seen once. The sequence came from a young man in good health. The V gene is TRBV2, the J gene TRBJ1-5; D might be TRBD1 (5 bases). The specimen sequenced was blood. The CDR3 coding sequence is TGTGCCAGCAGGGTTAAAATCGACAGTAGCAATCAGCCCCAGCATTTT. Amino acid sequence: CASRVKIDSSNQPQHF.